This TCR beta chain was captured by sequencing in a study of CD8 T cells in Susac syndrome. Reverse transcription of roughly 0.5 to 1 ug RNA was performed with random hexamers. The immunoSEQ assay covered 54 Vbeta and 13 Jbeta segments for CDR3. One entry per CDR3 protein, called by TCRdb with MiXCR from the immunoSEQ multiplex PCR reads. Of roughly 190,000 distinct CDR3 sequences in the sample, about 94% were seen once. Source material: CD4+ T cells from PBMCs. The sequence was obtained from a human donor with Susac syndrome.

In DNA, the CDR3 is TGTGCCAGCAGTTTTGGGGGGGGCGAGAGAAGCAATCAGCCCCAGCATTTT. The encoded protein is CASSFGGGERSNQPQHF. The V gene is TRBV12-3 or TRBV12-4, the J gene TRBJ1-5; D is possibly TRBD1 (6 bases). Deletions cut 3 bases from V and 1 base from J, with 16 bases between. The CDR3 is 17 residues long.